The 26 T cell receptor beta chains given below trace back to one sample, sequenced in a study of CD8+CD57+ T cells in acquired aplastic anemia. The sequenced patients had an expansion of CD8+CD57+ cells seen by flow cytometry. TCR beta VDJ and CDR3 profiling used genomic DNA as template. TCRdb reprocessed the reads with MiXCR, giving one entry per CDR3 protein. The sample lists under 200,000 distinct CDR3 sequences; approximately 44% were seen once. Sequences were obtained from sorted CD4+, CD8+, or CD8+CD57+ T cells (not recorded which) from PBMCs. The receptors derive from a human donor with aplastic anemia.

The J gene is TRBJ1-1, the V gene TRBV3-1, with D possibly being TRBD1 (6 bases). This CDR3 is built from 14 residues. In germline, CDR1 is LGHDT, CDR2 YNNKEL (reference sequence). V was clipped by 1 base and J by 1 base, with 7 bases between them. For the CDR3, the DNA is TGTGCCAGCAGCCAAGTGGGACAGAACACTGAAGCTTTCTTT. Encoded protein: CASSQVGQNTEAFF.

The chain links TRBV24-1 to TRBJ2-3; no firm D call. The germline CDR1 and CDR2 sequences are KGHDR and SFDVKD. Between the trimmed V and J ends, which lost 0 bases and 11 bases, there was a span of 14 bases. The CDR3 has 14 residues. CDR3 nucleotide sequence: TGTGCCACCAGTGATTTGGTAGGTTACAATGAGCAGTATTTT. The encoded protein is CATSDLVGYNEQYF.

This clonotype has at least ten counts. This chain joins TRBV3-1 and TRBJ2-2; the D is unclear. Trimming shortened V by 5 bases and J by 1 base, and 5 bases separated the two germline ends. CDR3 size: 13 residues. Germline values: CDR1 LGHDT, CDR2 YNNKEL (reference sequence). CDR3 sequence (DNA): TGTGCCAGCAGCGGGGTGAACACCGGGGAGCTGTTTTTT. Residues: CASSGVNTGELFF.

This clonotype was detected only a few times. This may arise from a read error, as a much more abundant clone is one base away. This chain connects TRBV7-9 to TRBJ2-1, with D hard to call. The CDR3 sequence is 13 residues long. Germline V gives CDR1 SEHNR, CDR2 FQNEAQ (reference sequence). The CDR3 nucleotides are TGTGCCGGCAGCTTATCTGGGCTGGATGAGCAGTTCTTC. This encodes CAGSLSGLDEQFF.

The sample holds many counts of this clonotype. This CDR3 reads CASSLAGRNTEAFF. The CDR3, as DNA: TGTGCCAGCAGCTTAGCGGGCAGGAACACTGAAGCTTTCTTT. The chain is built from TRBV7-9 and TRBJ1-1; D is ambiguous. The V and J ends lost 0 bases and 1 base respectively, with 6 bases between them. Germline values: CDR1 SEHNR, CDR2 FQNEAQ (reference sequence). The CDR3 is 14 amino acids. Supplemented by reference TRBV7-9 and TRBJ1-1, the full variable domain reads DTGVSQNPRHKITKRGQNVTFRCDPISEHNRLYWYRQTLGQGPEFLTYFQNEAQLEKSRLLSDRFSAERPKGSFSTLEIQRTEQGDSAMYLCASSLAGRNTEAFFGQGTRLTVV.

This clonotype was found a few times. The chain is built from TRBV7-2 and TRBJ1-1, with D possibly TRBD1 on 5 matching bases. The germline CDR1 and CDR2 sequences are SGHTA and FQGNSA. There are 13 residues in the CDR3. Trimming took 2 bases from V and 4 from J, leaving 8 bases between them. CDR3 in amino acids: CASSLTRATEAFF. CDR3 nucleotides: TGTGCCAGCAGCTTAACCAGGGCCACTGAAGCTTTCTTT.

With respect to this clonotype: As the CDR3 is not closed by the conserved phenylalanine or tryptophan, this likely results from a read error. The limits of the CDR3 on the DNA are not certain, so only TCRdb's listed CDR3 is given. This chain links TRBV4-3 with TRBJ2-5; no DNA check was done on the table's D call, TRBD1. The germline gives CDR1 LGHNA, CDR2 YSLEER. With termini counted, the CDR3 has 9 amino acids. Here the CDR3 reads CASSQDRDL.

This clonotype was observed at least ten times. The CDR3 protein is CAISVGENYNSPLHF. The CDR3 DNA reads as TGTGCCATCAGTGTAGGGGAGAACTATAATTCACCCCTCCACTTT. The chain has TRBV10-3 and TRBJ1-6, with a possible D match to TRBD1 (5 bases). V lost 4 bases and J 3 bases, leaving 10 bases between the germline ends. The CDR3 is made up of 15 amino acids. Germline CDR1 and CDR2: ENHRY and SYGVKD.

In this sample, this clonotype turned up many times. The V and J genes are TRBV19 and TRBJ1-3, with D hard to call. CDR1 is LNHDA and CDR2 is SQIVND in the germline V gene (reference sequence). Between the trimmed V and J ends, which lost 3 bases and 0 bases, there was a span of 15 bases. This CDR3 region has 17 residues. The CDR3, as DNA: TGTGCCAGTAGTATCTGGTCAGACTCACGCTCTGGAAACACCATATATTTT. This gives the protein CASSIWSDSRSGNTIYF.

Concerning this clonotype: A much larger clone lies one base from this, so it may be a read error. The rearrangement links TRBV9 to TRBJ1-1; the D is unclear. Germline assignment: CDR1 SGDLS and CDR2 YYNGEE. CDR3 length: 16 amino acids. CDR3 in DNA: TGTGCCAACAGCCCGAGATCCAACCCAGGAGGGACTGAAGCTTTCTTT. Translating it yields CANSPRSNPGGTEAFF.

This clonotype was seen ten or more times. The chain has TRBV20-1 and TRBJ2-3; 10 nucleotides line up with TRBD2. The CDR3 covers 15 residues. V trimming: 3 bases; J trimming: 4 bases; junction bases outside the gene matches: 7. CDR1 is DFQATT, CDR2 SNEGSKA, per germline (reference sequence). Written as DNA, the CDR3 is TGCAGTGCTAGCCCGGGAGCGGGGGGGCCAGATACGCAGTATTTT. Its protein is CSASPGAGGPDTQYF.

As regards this clonotype: Just one base apart from a much larger clone, this may be a read error. The chain links TRBV10-3 to TRBJ1-1; TRBD1 might be the D (5 bases). Germline V CDR1 and CDR2: ENHRY, SYGVKD. This CDR3 has 14 amino acids. CDR3 loop: CASSEGWAGAEALF. The CDR3 DNA follows: TGTGCCAGCAGTGAAGGATGGGCTGGGGCTGAAGCTCTCTTT.

The rearrangement joins TRBV19 to TRBJ2-1, with D unresolved. Germline lookup yields CDR1 LNHDA and CDR2 SQIVND (reference sequence). Trimming took off 8 bases at V and 4 bases at J, with 6 bases between the two ends. The CDR3 loop spans 11 amino acids. The chain's CDR3 is CASRWYNEQFF. CDR3 in DNA: TGTGCCAGTCGGTGGTACAATGAGCAGTTCTTC.

In its sample, this clonotype was seen many times. The CDR3 nucleotides read TGTGCCAGCAGTCCACTGACAGGTGGATCCTATAATTCACCCCTCCACTTT. As protein: CASSPLTGGSYNSPLHF. The J gene is TRBJ1-6, the V gene TRBV6-1; tentative D call: TRBD1 (6 bases). The CDR3 consists of 17 residues. The germline CDR1 and CDR2 sequences are MNHNS and SASEGT. Trimming cost V 5 bases and J 1 base, with 15 bases left between them.

This chain links TRBV10-3 with TRBJ2-1, with 12 bases fitting TRBD2. J lost 4 bases, V lost 3 bases, and 7 bases had no gene match. CDR1 and CDR2 (germline): ENHRY, SYGVKD. CDR3 length: 17 residues. CDR3 nucleotides: TGTGCCATCAGTGACAACGAGCTAGCGGGGGGGTACAATGAGCAGTTCTTC. Its protein product is CAISDNELAGGYNEQFF.

The chain has TRBV7-9 and TRBJ1-5, with D uncertain. CDR1 SEHNR and CDR2 FQNEAQ come from the germline V gene (reference sequence). With 1 base removed from V and 6 bases from J, the gap between germline ends came to 10 bases. The CDR3 covers 14 residues. The CDR3 protein is CASSLGWEGQPQHF. CDR3 bases: TGTGCCAGCAGCTTAGGTTGGGAGGGTCAGCCCCAGCATTTT.

The chain recombines TRBV25-1 with TRBJ1-1; D gene ambiguous. This CDR3 region has 17 residues. Per germline, CDR1 MGHDK and CDR2 SYGVNS. V was pared by 5 bases and J by 0 bases, with 19 bases between. DNA of the CDR3: TGTGCCAGCAGTCAAGACCGGGGAAGCCTCATGAACACTGAAGCTTTCTTT. It translates to CASSQDRGSLMNTEAFF. The variable domain in full, completed from reference TRBV25-1 and TRBJ1-1, reads EADIYQTPRYLVIGTGKKITLECSQTMGHDKMYWYQQDPGMELHLIHYSYGVNSTEKGDLSSESTVSRIRTEHFPLTLESARPSHTSQYLCASSQDRGSLMNTEAFFGQGTRLTVV.

This clonotype has at least ten counts. The chain has TRBV19 and TRBJ2-6; TRBD1 matches 7 bases. The CDR3 contains 18 residues. Germline V lookup: CDR1 LNHDA, CDR2 SQIVND (reference sequence). V was clipped by 4 bases and J by 0 bases; unmatched bases: 9. The CDR3 spells CASSKPTGDLSGANVLTF. CDR3 coding DNA: TGTGCCAGTAGTAAACCTACAGGGGATCTCTCTGGGGCCAACGTCCTGACTTTC.

This clonotype came up a few times. Being one base from a much bigger clone, this may be a read error. The J gene is TRBJ2-7, the V gene TRBV7-2; perhaps D is TRBD1 or TRBD2 (6 bases each). Matching the DNA end better, TRBJ2-1 makes the J call doubtful. Germline CDR1 reads SGHTA; CDR2 reads FQGNSA. This CDR3 is 15 amino acids long. CDR3 coding DNA: TGTGCCAGCAGCGAGAGTTATAGGGGGGTCAATGAGCAGTTCTTC. Protein: CASSESYRGVNEQFF.

The chain employs TRBV18 and TRBJ1-4; D may be TRBD1 (5 bases). Germline loops: CDR1 KGHSH, CDR2 LQKENI. V lost 5 bases to trimming and J lost 0 bases, with 7 bases between them. The CDR3 has 14 amino acids. The CDR3 protein is CASSAGSTNEKLFF. The CDR3 DNA reads TGTGCCAGCTCAGCAGGGTCAACTAATGAAAAACTGTTTTTT.

This clonotype was counted at least ten times. The chain carries TRBV7-9 and TRBJ1-6; tentative D call: TRBD1 (5 bases). V shed 2 bases and J shed 13 bases, with 12 bases lying between them. This CDR3 has 13 residues. Germline V gene data show CDR1 as SEHNR and CDR2 as FQNEAQ (reference sequence). The CDR3 loop is CASSLNQGGPLHF. As DNA, the CDR3 is TGTGCCAGCAGCTTAAATCAGGGCGGCCCCCTCCACTTT.

In this sample, this clonotype turned up many times. The chain has TRBV7-2 and TRBJ1-4; D call uncertain. This CDR3 contains 12 residues. The germline gives CDR1 SGHTA, CDR2 FQGNSA. Trimming removed 5 bases from V and 13 bases from J, with 14 bases in between. CDR3 nucleotide sequence: TGTGCCAGCAGCACCCCGGGCCTGGGACTGTTTTTT. This translates into CASSTPGLGLFF.

This clonotype was recorded many times. The chain employs TRBV10-3 and TRBJ1-2, with TRBD1 as a possible D gene (5 bases). Germline V gene lookup returns CDR1 ENHRY and CDR2 SYGVKD. V was cut by 2 bases and J by 4 bases, with 11 bases left in between. CDR3 size: 14 residues. CDR3: CAISEGGSGYGYTF. In DNA form, the CDR3 reads TGTGCCATCAGTGAGGGGGGGAGTGGCTATGGCTACACCTTC.

This clonotype was detected only once. The gene calls are TRBV10-3 and TRBJ1-1, with D maybe TRBD1 (6 bases). This CDR3 comprises 13 residues. The V end was cut by 10 bases, the J end by 1 base, with 13 bases between. Germline CDR1 reads ENHRY; CDR2 reads SYGVKD. DNA of the CDR3: TGTGCCACGCACCAGGGGAAGAACACTGAAGCTTTCTTT. Translation gives CATHQGKNTEAFF.

This clonotype was picked up a small number of times. V and J are TRBV18 and TRBJ1-1, with D possibly matching TRBD1 (6 bases). Trimming cost V 3 bases and J 1 base, with 9 bases left between them. There are 14 residues in the CDR3. Germline V gene sequence: CDR1 KGHSH, CDR2 LQKENI. The CDR3 is CASSPKGGNTEAFF. The CDR3 nucleotides are TGTGCCAGCTCACCCAAGGGGGGGAACACTGAAGCTTTCTTT.

The rearrangement uses TRBV12-3 or TRBV12-4 and TRBJ2-1; 16 bases align to TRBD2. With V trimmed by 6 bases and J by 9 bases, 11 bases remained unmatched. This CDR3 spans 17 amino acids. CDR3 amino acids: CASSPGLAGGAHSEQFF. The CDR3 region has the DNA TGTGCCAGCAGCCCGGGACTAGCGGGAGGGGCCCACAGTGAGCAGTTCTTC.